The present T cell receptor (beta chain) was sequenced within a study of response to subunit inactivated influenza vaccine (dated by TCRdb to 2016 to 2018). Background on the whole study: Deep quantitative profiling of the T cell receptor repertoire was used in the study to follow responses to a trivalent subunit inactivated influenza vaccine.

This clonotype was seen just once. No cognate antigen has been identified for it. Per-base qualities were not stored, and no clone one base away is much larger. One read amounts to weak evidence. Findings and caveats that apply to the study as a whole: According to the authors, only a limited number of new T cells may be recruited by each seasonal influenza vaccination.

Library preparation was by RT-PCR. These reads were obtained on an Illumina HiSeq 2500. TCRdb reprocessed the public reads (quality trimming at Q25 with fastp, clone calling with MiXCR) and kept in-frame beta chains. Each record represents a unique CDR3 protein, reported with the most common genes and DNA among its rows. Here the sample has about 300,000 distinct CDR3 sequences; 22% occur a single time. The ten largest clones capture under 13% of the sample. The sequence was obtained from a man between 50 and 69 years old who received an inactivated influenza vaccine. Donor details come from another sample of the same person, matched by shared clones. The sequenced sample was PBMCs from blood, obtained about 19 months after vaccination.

The CDR3 region: CATSIGRTTGELFF. The nucleotides read TGTGCCACCAGCATTGGGCGGACTACCGGGGAGCTGTTTTTT. The chain is made from TRBV15 and TRBJ2-2; matching of 5 bases hints at TRBD2 as the D gene. The cysteine opens and the phenylalanine closes a CDR3 of 14 amino acids. CDR3 DNA is the only sequence kept; it has 42 bases, read in frame from the first base. From a lookup of the germline V gene (reference sequence), CDR1 and CDR2 are LNHNV and YYDKDF. V gives up 4 bases and J gives up 5 bases, and the segment between their germline ends measures 11 bases.